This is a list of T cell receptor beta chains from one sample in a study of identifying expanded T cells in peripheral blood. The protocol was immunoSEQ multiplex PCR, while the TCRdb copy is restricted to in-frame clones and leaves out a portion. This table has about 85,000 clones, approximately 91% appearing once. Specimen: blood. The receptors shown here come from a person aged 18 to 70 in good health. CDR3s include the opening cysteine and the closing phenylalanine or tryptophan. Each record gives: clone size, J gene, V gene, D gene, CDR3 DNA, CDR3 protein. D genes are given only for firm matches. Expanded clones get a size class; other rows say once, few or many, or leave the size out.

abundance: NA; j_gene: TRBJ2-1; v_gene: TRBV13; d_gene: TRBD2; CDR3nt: TGTGCCAGCAGCTTTAGCGGGAGCTCCTACAATGAGCAGTTCTTC; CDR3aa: CASSFSGSSYNEQFF
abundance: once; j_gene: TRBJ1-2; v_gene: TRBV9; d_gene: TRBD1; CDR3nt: TGTGCCAGCAGCCCGGGACAGCCAGAGCTTGGCTACACCTTC; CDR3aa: CASSPGQPELGYTF
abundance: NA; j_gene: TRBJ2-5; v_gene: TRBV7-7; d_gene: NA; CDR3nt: TGTGCTAGCAGCTTATATGGAGGGGATCAAGAGACCCAGTACTTC; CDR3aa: CASSLYGGDQETQYF
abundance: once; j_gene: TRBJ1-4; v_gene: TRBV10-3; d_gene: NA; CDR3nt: TGTGCCATCAGTGAGGAGGGGGAAAAACTGTTTTTT; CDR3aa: CAISEEGEKLFF
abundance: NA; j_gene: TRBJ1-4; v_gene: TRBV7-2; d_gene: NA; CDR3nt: TGCGCCAGCAGCCAAGAGAGAGGAGAAAAACTGTTTTTT; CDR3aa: CASSQERGEKLFF
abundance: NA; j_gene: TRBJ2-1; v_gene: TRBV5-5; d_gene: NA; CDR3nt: TGTGCCAGCAGCTTGTTCCATGAGCAGTTCTTC; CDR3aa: CASSLFHEQFF
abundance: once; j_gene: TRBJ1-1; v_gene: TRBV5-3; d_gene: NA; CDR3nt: TGTGCCAGAAGCTTGCTAGGGGCTGAAGCTTTCTTT; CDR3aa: CARSLLGAEAFF
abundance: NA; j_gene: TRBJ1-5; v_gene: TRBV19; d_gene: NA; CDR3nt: TGTGCCAGTAGCACCAGGGCGGGCAATCAGCCCCAGCATTTT; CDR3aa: CASSTRAGNQPQHF
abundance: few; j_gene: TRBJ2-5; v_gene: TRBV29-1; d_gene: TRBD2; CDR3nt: TGCAGCGTCAGACCCTTTTTAACTAGCGGTAGATGGGGGGAGACCCAGTACTTC; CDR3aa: CSVRPFLTSGRWGETQYF
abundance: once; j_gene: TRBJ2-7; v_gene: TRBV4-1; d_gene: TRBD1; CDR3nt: TGCGCCAGCAGCCAAGCCCCGGGACAGCCTTCTGACGAGCAGTACTTC; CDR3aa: CASSQAPGQPSDEQYF
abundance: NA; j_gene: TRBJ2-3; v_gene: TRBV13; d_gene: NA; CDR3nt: TGTGCCAGCAGCCAGGCTGCTAGCGCCACAGATACGCAGTATTTT; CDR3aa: CASSQAASATDTQYF
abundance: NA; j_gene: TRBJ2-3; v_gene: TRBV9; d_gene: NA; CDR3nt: TGTGCCAGCAGCGAAGGGGGGGACACAGATACGCAGTATTTT; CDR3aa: CASSEGGDTDTQYF
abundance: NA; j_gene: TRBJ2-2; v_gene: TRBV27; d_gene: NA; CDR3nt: TGTGCCAGCAGTTTAAGCGGGCCCGGGGAGCTGTTTTTT; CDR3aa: CASSLSGPGELFF
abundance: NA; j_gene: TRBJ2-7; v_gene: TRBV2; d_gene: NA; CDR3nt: TGTGCCAGCGCCACAGGGCGGTGGGAGCAGTACTTC; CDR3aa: CASATGRWEQYF
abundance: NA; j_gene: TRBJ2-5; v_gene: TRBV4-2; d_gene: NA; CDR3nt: TGTGCCAGCAGCCTAGGAGAGGGTGGGTACCAAGAGACCCAGTACTTC; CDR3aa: CASSLGEGGYQETQYF
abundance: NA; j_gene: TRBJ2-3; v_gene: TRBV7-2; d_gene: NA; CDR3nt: TGTGCCAGCAGCTCGTTTAGGGACTTTACAGATACGCAGTATTTT; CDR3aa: CASSSFRDFTDTQYF
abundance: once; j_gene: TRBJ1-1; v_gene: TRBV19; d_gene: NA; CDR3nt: TGTGCCAGTACCACTGAAGGGAGGGCGAACACTGAAGCTTTCTTT; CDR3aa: CASTTEGRANTEAFF